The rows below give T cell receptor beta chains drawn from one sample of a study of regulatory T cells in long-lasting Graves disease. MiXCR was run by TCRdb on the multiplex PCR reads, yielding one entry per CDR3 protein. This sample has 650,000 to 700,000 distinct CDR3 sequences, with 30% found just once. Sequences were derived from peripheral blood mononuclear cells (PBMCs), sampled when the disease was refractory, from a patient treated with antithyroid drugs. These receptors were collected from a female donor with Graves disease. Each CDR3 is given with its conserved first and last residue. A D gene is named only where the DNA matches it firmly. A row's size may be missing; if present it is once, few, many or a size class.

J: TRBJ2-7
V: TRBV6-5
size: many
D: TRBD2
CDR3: CASSYTQTSGRAYEQYF
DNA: TGTGCCAGCAGTTACACCCAGACTAGCGGGAGGGCCTACGAGCAGTACTTC

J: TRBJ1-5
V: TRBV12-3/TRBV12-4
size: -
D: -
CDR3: CASSTGTRDQPQHF
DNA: TGTGCCAGCAGCACGGGGACGAGGGATCAGCCCCAGCATTTT

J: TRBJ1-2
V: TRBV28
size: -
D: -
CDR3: CASSTPLTGSFCGYTF
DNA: TGTGCCAGCAGCACCCCCCTTACAGGGTCTTTCTGTGGCTACACCTTC

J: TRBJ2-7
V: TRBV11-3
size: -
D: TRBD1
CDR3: CASSPRDRLNERYF
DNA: TGTGCCAGCAGCCCCCGGGACAGACTAAACGAGCGGTACTTC

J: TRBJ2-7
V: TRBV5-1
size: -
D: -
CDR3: CASSLDRSQGYEQYF
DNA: TGCGCCAGCAGCCTGGACAGATCGCAGGGGTACGAGCAGTACTTC

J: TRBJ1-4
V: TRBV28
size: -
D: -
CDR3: CASTPTGIDREKLFF
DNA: TGTGCCAGCACCCCAACTGGGATAGATAGAGAAAAACTGTTTTTT

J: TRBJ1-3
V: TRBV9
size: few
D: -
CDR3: CASSAPGTIYF
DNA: TGTGCCAGCAGCGCCCCCGGCACCATATATTTT

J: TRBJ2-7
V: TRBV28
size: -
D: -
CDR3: CASSLVLGEQYF
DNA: TGTGCCAGCAGTTTGGTGTTAGGCGAGCAGTACTTC

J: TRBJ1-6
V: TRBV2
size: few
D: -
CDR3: CASRKTADSYNSPLHF
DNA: TGTGCCAGCAGAAAGACAGCAGACTCCTATAATTCACCCCTCCACTTT

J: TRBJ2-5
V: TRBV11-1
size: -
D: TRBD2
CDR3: CASSGTSGLQETQYF
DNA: TGTGCCAGCAGCGGGACTAGCGGCCTCCAAGAGACCCAGTACTTC

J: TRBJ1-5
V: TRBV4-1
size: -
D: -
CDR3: CASSQDWDTYSNQPQHF
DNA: TGCGCCAGCAGCCAAGATTGGGACACATATAGCAATCAGCCCCAGCATTTT

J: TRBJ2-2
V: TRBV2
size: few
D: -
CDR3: CASSAGQNTGELFF
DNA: TGTGCCAGCAGTGCGGGACAGAACACCGGGGAGCTGTTTTTT

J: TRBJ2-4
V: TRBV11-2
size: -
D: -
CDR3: CASSLDRVGIQYF
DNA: TGTGCCAGCAGCTTAGACAGGGTCGGCATTCAGTACTTC

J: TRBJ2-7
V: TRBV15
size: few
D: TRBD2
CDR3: CATTGTSGAYEQYF
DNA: TGTGCCACCACCGGGACTAGCGGAGCCTACGAGCAGTACTTC

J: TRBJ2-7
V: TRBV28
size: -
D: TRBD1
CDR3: CANRRTGGSYEQYF
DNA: TGTGCCAACAGGCGGACAGGGGGGTCCTACGAGCAGTACTTC

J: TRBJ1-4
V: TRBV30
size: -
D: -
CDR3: CAWSGSRDEKLFF
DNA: TGTGCCTGGAGCGGATCCAGGGATGAAAAACTGTTTTTT

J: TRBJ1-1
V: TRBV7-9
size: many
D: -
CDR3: CASSFQRNLNTEAFF
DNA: TGTGCCAGCAGCTTCCAAAGAAACTTGAACACTGAAGCTTTCTTT

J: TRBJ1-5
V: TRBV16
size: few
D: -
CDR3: CASSQWGAGSNQPQHF
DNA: TGTGCCAGCAGCCAATGGGGCGCCGGTAGCAATCAGCCCCAGCATTTT

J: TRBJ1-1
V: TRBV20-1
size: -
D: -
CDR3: CSARDPEKGTNTEAFF
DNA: TGCAGTGCTAGAGATCCTGAAAAGGGGACCAACACTGAAGCTTTCTTT

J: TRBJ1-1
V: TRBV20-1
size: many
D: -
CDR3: CSARGRTEAFF
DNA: TGCAGTGCTAGAGGGAGAACTGAAGCTTTCTTT

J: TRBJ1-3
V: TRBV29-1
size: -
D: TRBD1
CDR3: CSVETGVGNTIYF
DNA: TGCAGCGTTGAAACAGGGGTAGGAAACACCATATATTTT

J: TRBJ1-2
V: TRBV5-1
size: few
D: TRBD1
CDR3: CASSLFRDRGIRTEGLQYGYTF
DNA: TGCGCCAGCAGCTTGTTCCGGGACAGGGGAATCCGGACGGAAGGTCTACAGTATGGCTACACCTTC

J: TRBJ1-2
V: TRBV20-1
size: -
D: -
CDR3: CSASSTAGAYGYTF
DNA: TGCAGTGCTAGTTCTACGGCAGGGGCCTATGGCTACACCTTC

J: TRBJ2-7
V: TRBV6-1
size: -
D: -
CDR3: CASSVYSRKYEQYF
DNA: TGTGCCAGCAGTGTTTATAGCAGAAAATACGAGCAGTACTTC

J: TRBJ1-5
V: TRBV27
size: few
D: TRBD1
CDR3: CASSLWSGGDQPQHF
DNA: TGTGCCAGCAGTTTATGGTCAGGGGGCGATCAGCCCCAGCATTTT

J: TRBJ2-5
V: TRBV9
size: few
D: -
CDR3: CASSDSQETQYF
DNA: TGTGCCAGCAGCGATTCCCAAGAGACCCAGTACTTC

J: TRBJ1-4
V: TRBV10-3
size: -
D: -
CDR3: CAIRASSNEKLFF
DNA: TGTGCCATCCGGGCCAGCTCTAATGAAAAACTGTTTTTT

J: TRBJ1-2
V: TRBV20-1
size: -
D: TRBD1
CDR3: CSPAGTGDYGYTF
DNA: TGCAGCCCTGCAGGAACAGGGGACTATGGCTACACCTTC

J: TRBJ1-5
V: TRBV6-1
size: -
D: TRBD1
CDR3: CASSGDRGRDQPQHF
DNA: TGTGCCAGCTCGGGGGACAGGGGAAGAGATCAGCCCCAGCATTTT

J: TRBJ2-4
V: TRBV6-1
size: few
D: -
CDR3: CASASYGDLAKNIQYF
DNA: TGTGCCAGCGCAAGTTACGGAGACCTAGCCAAAAACATTCAGTACTTC

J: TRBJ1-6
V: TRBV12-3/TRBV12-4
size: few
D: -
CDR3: CASSPRIGSPLHF
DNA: TGTGCCAGCAGTCCTAGAATAGGTTCACCCCTCCACTTT

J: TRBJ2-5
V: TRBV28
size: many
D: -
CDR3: CASSLLGRGQETQYF
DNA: TGTGCCAGCAGTTTATTAGGCAGGGGCCAAGAGACCCAGTACTTC

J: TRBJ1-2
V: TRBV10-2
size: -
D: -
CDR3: CASSPSREPGGYTF
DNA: TGCGCCAGCAGCCCCTCCCGGGAGCCAGGTGGCTACACCTTC

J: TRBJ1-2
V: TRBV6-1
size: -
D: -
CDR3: CASRQQGTYGYTF
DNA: TGTGCCAGCAGGCAACAGGGAACCTATGGCTACACCTTC

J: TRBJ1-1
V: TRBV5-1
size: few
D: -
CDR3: CASSREGGLNTEAFF
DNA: TGCGCCAGCAGCCGGGAGGGGGGTCTGAACACTGAAGCTTTCTTT

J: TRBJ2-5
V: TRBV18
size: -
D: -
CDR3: CASSLIPYRDAETQYF
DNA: TGTGCCAGCTCACTCATCCCATACAGGGATGCGGAGACCCAGTACTTC

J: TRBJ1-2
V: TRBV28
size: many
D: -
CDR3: CASSLVVAPYGYTF
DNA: TGTGCCAGCAGTTTGGTCGTGGCTCCCTATGGCTACACCTTC

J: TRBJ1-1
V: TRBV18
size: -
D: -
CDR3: CASSTQDGNTEAFF
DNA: TGTGCCAGCTCAACCCAGGACGGTAACACTGAAGCTTTCTTT

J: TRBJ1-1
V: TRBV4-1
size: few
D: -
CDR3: CASSQEGQSTEAFF
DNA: TGCGCCAGCAGCCAAGAGGGGCAGAGCACTGAAGCTTTCTTT

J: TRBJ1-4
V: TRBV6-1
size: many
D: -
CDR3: CASSETWANRPYRF
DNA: TGTGCCAGCAGTGAAACTTGGGCGAACAGGCCGTACCGTTTT

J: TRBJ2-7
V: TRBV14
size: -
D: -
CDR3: CASSQVLNSYEQYF
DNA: TGTGCCAGCAGCCAAGTGTTGAACTCCTACGAGCAGTACTTC

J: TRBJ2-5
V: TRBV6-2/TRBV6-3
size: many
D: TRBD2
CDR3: CASSLGLVQETQYF
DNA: TGTGCCAGCAGTCTGGGACTAGTACAAGAGACCCAGTACTTC

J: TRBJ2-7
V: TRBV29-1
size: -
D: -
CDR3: CSALRTGLREQYF
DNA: TGCAGCGCACTCAGGACGGGTCTGAGGGAGCAGTACTTC

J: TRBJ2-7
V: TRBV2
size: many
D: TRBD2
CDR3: CASSDRLAGSGGYEQYF
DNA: TGTGCCAGCAGTGACCGACTAGCGGGATCCGGTGGGTACGAGCAGTACTTC

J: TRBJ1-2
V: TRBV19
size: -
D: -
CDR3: CASSSAHLTGTPLHTF
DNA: TGTGCCAGTAGTTCCGCGCACCTTACCGGGACACCTTTACACACCTTC

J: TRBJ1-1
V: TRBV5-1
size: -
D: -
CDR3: CASRGEPVNTEAFF
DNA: TGCGCCAGCCGCGGGGAACCGGTGAACACTGAAGCTTTCTTT

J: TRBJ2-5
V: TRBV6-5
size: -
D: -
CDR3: CASSYTGQSQTRYF
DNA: TGTGCCAGCAGTTACACAGGGCAGTCACAGACCCGGTACTTC

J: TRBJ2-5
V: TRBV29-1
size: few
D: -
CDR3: CSALGVIGGETQYF
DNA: TGCAGCGCCTTGGGAGTAATCGGCGGAGAGACCCAGTACTTC

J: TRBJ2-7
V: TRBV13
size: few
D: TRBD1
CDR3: CASLTGTEPYEQYF
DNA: TGTGCCAGCCTAACCGGGACAGAACCCTACGAGCAGTACTTC

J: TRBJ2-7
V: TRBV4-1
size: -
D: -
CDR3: CASSHPPSDSGAYEQYF
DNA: TGCGCCAGCAGCCACCCACCCTCGGACTCCGGGGCCTACGAGCAGTACTTC

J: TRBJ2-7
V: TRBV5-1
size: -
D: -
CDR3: CASSFLGRIGGYEQYF
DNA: TGCGCCAGCAGCTTTCTGGGGAGGATCGGGGGCTACGAGCAGTACTTC

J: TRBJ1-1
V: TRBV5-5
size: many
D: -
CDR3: CASSFFANTEAFF
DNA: TGTGCCAGCAGCTTTTTCGCCAACACTGAAGCTTTCTTT

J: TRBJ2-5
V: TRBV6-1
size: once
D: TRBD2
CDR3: CASTVAGGETQYF
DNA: TGTGCCAGCACCGTAGCGGGAGGGGAGACCCAGTACTTC

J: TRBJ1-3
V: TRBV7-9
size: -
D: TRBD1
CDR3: CASSLGPDRVRNTIYF
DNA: TGTGCCAGCAGCTTAGGACCGGACAGGGTGAGGAACACCATATATTTT

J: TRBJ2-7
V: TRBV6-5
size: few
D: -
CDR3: CASSSPQVGTYEQYF
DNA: TGTGCCAGCAGTTCCCCGCAGGTGGGAACCTACGAGCAGTACTTC